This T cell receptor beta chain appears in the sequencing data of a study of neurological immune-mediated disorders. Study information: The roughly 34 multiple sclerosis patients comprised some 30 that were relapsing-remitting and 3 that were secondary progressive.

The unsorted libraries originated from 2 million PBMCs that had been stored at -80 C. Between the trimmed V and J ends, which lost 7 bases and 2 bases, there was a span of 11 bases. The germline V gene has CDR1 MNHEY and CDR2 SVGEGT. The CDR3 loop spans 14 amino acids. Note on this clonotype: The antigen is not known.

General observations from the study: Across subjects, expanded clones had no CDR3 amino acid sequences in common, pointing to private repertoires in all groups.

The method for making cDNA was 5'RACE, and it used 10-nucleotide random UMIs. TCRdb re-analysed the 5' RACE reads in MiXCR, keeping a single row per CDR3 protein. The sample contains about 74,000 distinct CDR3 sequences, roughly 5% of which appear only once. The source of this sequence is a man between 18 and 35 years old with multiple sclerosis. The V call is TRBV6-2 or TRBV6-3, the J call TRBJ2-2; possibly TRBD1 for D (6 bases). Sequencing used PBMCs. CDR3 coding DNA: TGTGCCAGCACCTCGGACAGAAACACCGGGGAGCTGTTTTTT. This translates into CASTSDRNTGELFF.